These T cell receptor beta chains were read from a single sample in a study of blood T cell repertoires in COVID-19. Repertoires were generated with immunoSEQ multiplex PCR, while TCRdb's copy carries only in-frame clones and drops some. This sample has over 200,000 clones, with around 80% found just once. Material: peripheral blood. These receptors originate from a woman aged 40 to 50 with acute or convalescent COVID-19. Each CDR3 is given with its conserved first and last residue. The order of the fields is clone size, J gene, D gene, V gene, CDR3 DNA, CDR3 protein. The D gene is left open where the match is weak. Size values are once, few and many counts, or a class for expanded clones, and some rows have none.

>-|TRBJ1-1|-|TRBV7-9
TGTGCCAGCCGATGGGGCAGAGATTCCGGCACTGAAGCTTTCTTT
CASRWGRDSGTEAFF
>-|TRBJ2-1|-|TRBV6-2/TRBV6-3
TGTGCCAGCAGTCACCAATGGAGGGGTACAGACAATGAGCAGTTCTTC
CASSHQWRGTDNEQFF
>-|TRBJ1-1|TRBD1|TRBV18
TGTGCCAGCTCACTGACAGGGCAGGACACTGAAGCTTTCTTT
CASSLTGQDTEAFF
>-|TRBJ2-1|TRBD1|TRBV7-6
TGTGCCAGCGCGACCGGGACAGGGGCCAACAATGAGCAGTTCTTC
CASATGTGANNEQFF
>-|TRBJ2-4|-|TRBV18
TGTGCCAGCTCACTCGCACAGACAGGCACCAAAAACATTCAGTACTTC
CASSLAQTGTKNIQYF
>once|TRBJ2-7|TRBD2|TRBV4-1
TGCGCCAGCAGCCAAGAACGGTTAAGCGGGAGGGCGTTC
CASSQERLSGRAF
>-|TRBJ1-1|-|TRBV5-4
TGTGCCAGCAGCTTGGAGGCGGTAAACACTGAAGCTTTCTTT
CASSLEAVNTEAFF
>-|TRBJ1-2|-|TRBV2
TGTGCCAGCAGAACGGACAGCCTGGGGTATGGCTACACCTTC
CASRTDSLGYGYTF
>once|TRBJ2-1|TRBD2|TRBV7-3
TGTGCCAGCAGCTTAGGGCCAGCGGGGGGGAGAAATGAGCAGTTCTTC
CASSLGPAGGRNEQFF
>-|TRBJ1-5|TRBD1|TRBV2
TGTGCCAGCAGAGCCGGGACAGGGGTCCAGCCCCAGCATTTT
CASRAGTGVQPQHF
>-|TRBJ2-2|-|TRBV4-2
TGTGCCAGCAGCCAAGGAGGGCTCACCGGGGAGCTGTTTTTT
CASSQGGLTGELFF
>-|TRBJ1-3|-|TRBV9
TGTGCCAGCAGCGCCCCCGCGCCAGGGTTCTCCGGAAACACCATATATTTT
CASSAPAPGFSGNTIYF
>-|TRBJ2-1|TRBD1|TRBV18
TGTGCCAGCTCACCACAGGGGGCAGGTGAGCAGTTCTTC
CASSPQGAGEQFF
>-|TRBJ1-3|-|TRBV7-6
TGTGCCAGCAGCCCGGCTAGCTCTGGAAACACCATATATTTT
CASSPASSGNTIYF